These 9 T cell receptor beta chains share one sample of origin, sequenced in a study of shared clonotypes between healthy human individuals. The protocol was immunoSEQ multiplex PCR, while the TCRdb copy is restricted to in-frame clones and leaves out a portion. The repertoire includes roughly 1.4 million clones, 98% of them detected once, and roughly 0.35% sits in the top ten. Sequences were obtained from naive CD4+ T cells sorted from blood. Subset here: CD45RA+ positively selected. These receptor sequences come from a man aged 30 to 45 in good health.

The chain is built from TRBV4-1 and TRBJ2-2; D unclear. Per germline, CDR1 MGHRA and CDR2 YSYEKL. The CDR3 has 13 amino acids. Between the trimmed V and J ends, which lost 0 bases and 6 bases, there was a span of 5 bases. The CDR3 spells CASSQDLSGELFF. The CDR3 DNA reads TGCGCCAGCAGCCAAGATCTGTCCGGGGAGCTGTTTTTT.

The chain is built from TRBV2 and TRBJ1-4; D perhaps matches TRBD1 (5 bases). CDR1 is SNHLY and CDR2 is FYNNEI in the germline V gene. This CDR3 region has 13 residues. Trimming left V 10 bases short and J 5 bases short, with 14 bases between. CDR3 nucleotides: TGTGCCACCGCAGCCAGGGACAATGAAAAACTGTTTTTT. It translates to CATAARDNEKLFF. Filled out from reference TRBV2 and TRBJ1-4, the complete variable domain reads EPEVTQTPSHQVTQMGQEVILRCVPISNHLYFYWYRQILGQKVEFLVSFYNNEISEKSEIFDDQFSVERPDGSNFTLKIRSTKLEDSAMYFCATAARDNEKLFFGSGTQLSVL.

This chain joins TRBV2 and TRBJ2-3, with 11 bases fitting TRBD2. Trimming at V came to 5 bases and at J to 4 bases, leaving 5 bases not matched to a gene. Germline CDR1 reads SNHLY; CDR2 reads FYNNEI. CDR3 length: 15 residues. CDR3 in amino acids: CASSTGTSGPDTQYF. The CDR3 nucleotides are TGTGCCAGCAGTACCGGGACTAGCGGCCCAGATACGCAGTATTTT.

Turning to this clone: Other DNA variants within this sample encode the same CDR3. The gene calls are TRBV7-9 and TRBJ2-3, with D unresolved. Trimming removed 1 base from V and 0 bases from J, with 5 bases in between. From germline, CDR1 is SEHNR and CDR2 FQNEAQ (reference sequence). This CDR3 region has 14 residues. CDR3 bases: TGTGCCAGCAGCTTAGGGCTTAGCACAGATACGCAGTATTTT. Translation: CASSLGLSTDTQYF.

The chain carries TRBV6-5 and TRBJ2-7, with D maybe TRBD1 (6 bases). This CDR3 is built from 15 residues. V lost 7 bases and J 7 bases, leaving 23 bases between the germline ends. Germline V gene sequence: CDR1 MNHEY, CDR2 SVGAGI. This CDR3 is CASKGPGQGNREQYF. In DNA, the CDR3 is TGTGCCAGCAAAGGCCCCGGCCAGGGGAATCGGGAGCAGTACTTC.

The chain couples TRBV30 to TRBJ2-3; 9 bases agree with TRBD2. This CDR3 is built from 13 residues. V shed 5 bases and J 1 base; nucleotides not matched to a gene: 1. Germline CDR1 reads GTSNPN; CDR2 reads SVGIG (reference sequence). For the CDR3, the DNA is TGTGCCTGGCGGACTAGCGGCACAGATACGCAGTATTTT. Translating it yields CAWRTSGTDTQYF.

As regards this clone: Other DNA sequences within the sample encode an identical CDR3. The chain has TRBV20-1 and TRBJ2-5; D ambiguous. The CDR3 sequence is 10 residues long. The germline V gene has CDR1 DFQATT and CDR2 SNEGSKA (reference sequence). V lost 6 bases and J 4 bases, leaving 6 bases between the germline ends. CDR3 protein: CSAARETQYF. The CDR3 bases are TGCAGTGCAGCTCGAGAGACCCAGTACTTC.

Remarks on this clone: Other DNA sequences in this sample translate to the same CDR3. V is TRBV5-1 and J is TRBJ2-7, with D perhaps TRBD2 (5 bases). Germline-derived CDR1 and CDR2 are SGHRS and YFSETQ. This CDR3 has 14 residues. Between the trimmed V and J ends, which lost 0 bases and 2 bases, there was a span of 9 bases. CDR3 sequence reads: CASSLGAGTYEQYF. CDR3 bases: TGCGCCAGCAGCTTGGGGGCCGGGACCTACGAGCAGTACTTC.

As for this clone: This may be a read error: a much more frequent sequence differs by one nucleotide. This specimen includes other DNA sequences encoding the same CDR3. The V and J genes are TRBV18 and TRBJ2-7, with D unclear. CDR1 KGHSH and CDR2 LQKENI come from the germline V gene. V was cut by 1 base and J by 0 bases, with 4 bases left in between. The CDR3 is 13 residues long. This chain's CDR3 is CASSPQSSYEQYF. The CDR3 bases are TGTGCCAGCTCACCACAGAGCTCCTACGAGCAGTACTTC. Full variable domain (remainder filled in from reference TRBV18 and TRBJ2-7): NAGVMQNPRHLVRRRGQEARLRCSPMKGHSHVYWYRQLPEEGLKFMVYLQKENIIDESGMPKERFSAEFPKEGPSILRIQQVVRGDSAAYFCASSPQSSYEQYFGPGTRLTVT.